Following are 30 T cell receptor beta chains from one sample sequenced in a study of cytomegalovirus exposure and HLA in healthy donors. PCR amplification relied on 60 Vbeta primers (plus 13 Jbeta primers). Only in-frame clones appear in the TCRdb table, and some are missing; sequencing was by immunoSEQ multiplex PCR. The sample records about 93,000 clones, just under 80% being singletons. The sequenced sample consisted of PBMCs. The receptor source for this set is a man aged 25-45 years in good health and CMV-seronegative.

The V gene is TRBV6-1, the J gene TRBJ2-7; 8 bases line up with TRBD1. Germline V lookup: CDR1 MNHNS, CDR2 SASEGT. The CDR3 extends over 14 amino acids. The ends lost 6 bases at V and 5 bases at J; junction bases unmatched: 9. CDR3 bases: TGTGCCAGCAGACCCCCGGGACAGGCGAACGAGCAGTACTTC. Translating gives CASRPPGQANEQYF.

The gene calls are TRBV9 and TRBJ2-7, with D perhaps matching TRBD1 (6 bases). V was pared by 2 bases and J by 0 bases, with 9 bases between. This CDR3 has 14 amino acids. The germline V gene encodes CDR1 SGDLS and CDR2 YYNGEE. The CDR3 here is CASSVQDSSYEQYF. For the CDR3, the DNA is TGTGCCAGCAGCGTCCAGGACAGCTCCTACGAGCAGTACTTC.

The V and J genes are TRBV4-1 and TRBJ2-7; D might be TRBD2 (5 bases). V lost 4 bases to trimming and J lost 5 bases, with 9 bases between them. The CDR3 sequence is 12 residues long. CDR1 and CDR2 from the germline V gene are MGHRA and YSYEKL. The CDR3 bases are TGCGCCAGCAGCCCCTTCGGGGACGAGCAGTACTTC. Amino acid sequence: CASSPFGDEQYF.

The V call is TRBV5-4, the J call TRBJ2-7; a weak D match, TRBD2 (6 bases). Deletions cut 1 base from V and 5 bases from J, with 19 bases between. Germline V CDR1 and CDR2: SGHNT, YYREEE (reference sequence). This CDR3 contains 16 residues. CDR3 DNA sequence: TGTGCCAGCAGCTTGAGCGCTCGGCTAGCTAGCGACGAGCAGTACTTC. Its protein is CASSLSARLASDEQYF.

The chain carries TRBV5-5 and TRBJ2-5, with 11 nucleotides matching TRBD1. The ends lost 5 bases at V and 2 bases at J; junction bases unmatched: 8. The CDR3 is 16 amino acids. CDR1 and CDR2 (germline): SGHKS, YYEKEE (reference sequence). CDR3: CASRRSGQGEQETQYF. The CDR3 coding sequence is TGTGCCAGCAGGCGTTCGGGACAGGGGGAACAAGAGACCCAGTACTTC. The whole variable domain, remainder taken from reference TRBV5-5 and TRBJ2-5, is DAGVTQSPTHLIKTRGQQVTLRCSPISGHKSVSWYQQVLGQGPQFIFQYYEKEERGRGNFPDRFSARQFPNYSSELNVNALLLGDSALYLCASRRSGQGEQETQYFGPGTRLLVL.

This clone was seen only a few times. As DNA, the CDR3 is TGTGCCAGCACGGGGCAGGGGTATCAGCCCCAGCATTTT. As protein: CASTGQGYQPQHF. The chain has TRBV28 and TRBJ1-5; D possibly corresponds to TRBD1 (6 bases). The CDR3 has 13 amino acids. Trimming shortened V by 7 bases and J by 5 bases, and 12 bases separated the two germline ends. Germline V gene sequence: CDR1 MDHEN, CDR2 SYDVKM.

The V call is TRBV5-1, the J call TRBJ2-3, with 7 bases fitting TRBD2. CDR3 length equals 15 residues. J lost 6 bases, V lost 4 bases, and 11 bases had no gene match. Germline V gene data show CDR1 as SGHRS and CDR2 as YFSETQ. The CDR3 DNA reads TGCGCCAGCAGCCTCCTAGTGGGAGGGTCGGATACGCAGTATTTT. Protein: CASSLLVGGSDTQYF.

This rearrangement joins TRBV30 to TRBJ2-5; possibly TRBD2 for D (7 bases). The CDR3 totals 14 residues. Germline-derived CDR1 and CDR2 are GTSNPN and SVGIG (reference sequence). Trimming stripped 3 bases from V and 2 bases from J, with 13 bases between. The CDR3 sequence: CAWRIGGRQETQYF. As DNA, the CDR3 is TGTGCCTGGAGGATCGGGGGGCGGCAAGAGACCCAGTACTTC. The full variable domain, rest sourced from reference TRBV30 and TRBJ2-5, is SQTIHQWPATLVQPVGSPLSLECTVEGTSNPNLYWYRQAAGRGLQLLFYSVGIGQISSEVPQNLSASRPQDRQFILSSKKLLLSDSGFYLCAWRIGGRQETQYFGPGTRLLVL.

J is TRBJ1-2 and V is TRBV18, with 11 positions matching TRBD1. The CDR3 sequence is 14 residues long. Trimming took 6 bases from V and 3 from J; bases not matched to a gene: 3. Germline loops: CDR1 KGHSH, CDR2 LQKENI. CDR3 coding DNA: TGTGCCAGCTCGCAGGGACAGGGGGACTATGGCTACACCTTC. This sequence encodes CASSQGQGDYGYTF.

This clone was observed a single time. The rearrangement uses TRBV4-2 and TRBJ1-2; the D is unclear. The CDR3 has 14 residues. Trimming took off 0 bases at V and 8 bases at J, with 13 bases between the two ends. The V gene's germline CDR1 is LGHNA and CDR2 YNFKEQ. CDR3: CASSQDGEGIGYTF. The DNA of the CDR3 is TGTGCCAGCAGCCAAGATGGGGAGGGAATCGGCTACACCTTC.

The gene calls are TRBV6-4 and TRBJ2-1; 12 positions agree with TRBD2. This CDR3 is 14 amino acids long. Germline CDR1 reads MRHNA; CDR2 reads SNTAGT. V shed 4 bases, J shed 8 bases, and the junction held 3 bases outside the gene matches. CDR3 DNA: TGTGCCAGCAGTGGCAGACTAGCGGGAGATGAGCAGTTCTTC. This encodes CASSGRLAGDEQFF.

The chain is built from TRBV10-2 and TRBJ2-6; TRBD2 might be the D (7 bases). The CDR3 runs 17 residues. V shed 4 bases and J shed 5 bases, with 18 bases lying between them. CDR1 WSHSY and CDR2 SAAADI come from the germline V gene. The CDR3 loop reads CASSGEGGLIRANVLTF. The CDR3 DNA reads as TGCGCCAGCAGTGGGGAGGGGGGTCTCATCAGGGCCAACGTCCTGACTTTC.

J is TRBJ2-5 and V is TRBV29-1; no clear D. CDR1 and CDR2 from the germline V gene are SQVTM and ANQGSEA. V was shortened by 6 bases and J by 2 bases, with 10 bases between the two germline ends. The CDR3 covers 12 residues. The CDR3 region is CSVVVMQETQYF. The CDR3 nucleotides are TGCAGCGTCGTAGTTATGCAAGAGACCCAGTACTTC.

This sequence joins TRBV27 and TRBJ2-7, with 8 bases aligning to TRBD2. The V gene end was trimmed by 2 bases and the J gene end by 3 bases; junction bases not matched to a gene: 6. Germline lookup yields CDR1 MNHEY and CDR2 SMNVEV (reference sequence). The CDR3 length is 15 residues. CDR3: CASSLVAGGLYEQYF. In DNA form, the CDR3 reads TGTGCCAGCAGTTTAGTGGCGGGGGGACTCTACGAGCAGTACTTC.

This sequence joins TRBV6-5 and TRBJ1-1; 8 nucleotides agree with TRBD1. In germline, CDR1 is MNHEY, CDR2 SVGAGI. The CDR3 has 15 residues. The J segment lost 4 bases and the V segment lost 3 bases, leaving 7 bases of the junction unmatched. This chain's CDR3 is CASSYLYRGGTEAFF. The CDR3 DNA sequence: TGTGCCAGCAGTTATCTCTACAGGGGGGGCACTGAAGCTTTCTTT.

V is TRBV11-2 and J is TRBJ1-2; 10 nucleotides align to TRBD1. Per the germline V gene, CDR1 is SGHAT and CDR2 is FQNNGV. Trimming removed 4 bases from V and 6 bases from J; junction bases left unmatched: 2. This CDR3 region has 13 residues. The chain's CDR3 is CASSSDRGNGYTF. The CDR3 DNA follows: TGTGCCAGCAGCTCGGACAGGGGGAATGGCTACACCTTC.

In this sample, this clone turned up once. The chain has TRBV5-6 and TRBJ2-7; 9 nucleotides align to TRBD2. With 5 bases clipped from V and 2 bases from J, the junction kept 11 bases outside the gene matches. Germline lookup yields CDR1 SGHDT and CDR2 YYEEEE. The length of the CDR3 is 16 residues. The CDR3 region is CASRPFSGGAAYEQYF. CDR3 DNA sequence: TGTGCCAGCAGGCCGTTTAGCGGGGGAGCCGCCTACGAGCAGTACTTC.

The chain links TRBV11-1 to TRBJ2-7, with a tentative D call TRBD2 (5 bases). Trimming stripped 5 bases from V and 4 bases from J, with 12 bases between. Germline V gene data show CDR1 as SGHAT and CDR2 as FQDESV (reference sequence). CDR3 size: 13 residues. The CDR3 loop reads CASSPGLEYEQYF. The CDR3 DNA is TGTGCCAGCAGCCCCGGACTGGAATACGAGCAGTACTTC.

The V call is TRBV11-2, the J call TRBJ1-4; D uncertain. The CDR3 has 13 amino acids. Germline lookup yields CDR1 SGHAT and CDR2 FQNNGV. The germline V and J ends were trimmed by 2 bases and 8 bases, with 9 bases remaining between them. The CDR3 DNA reads as TGTGCCAGCAGCTTAACCACGGGGGAAAAACTGTTTTTT. Amino acids: CASSLTTGEKLFF.

The chain recombines TRBV12-2 with TRBJ2-1; the table's D call, TRBD2, has no DNA check behind it. TRBV12-2 is flagged as a pseudogene. The CDR3 spans 15 residues. CDR3 sequence: CASRGFGVAPNEQFF. For the CDR3, the DNA is TGTGCAAGTCGTGGTTTCGGGGTAGCCCCCAATGAGCAGTTCTTC.

CDR3 in amino acids: CATLGTVRGYTF. In nucleotides, the CDR3 is TGTGCCACCCTCGGGACAGTCCGTGGCTACACCTTC. The chain is built from TRBV19 and TRBJ1-2; 7 bases line up with TRBD1. This CDR3 is built from 12 residues. Germline CDR1 LNHDA, CDR2 SQIVND (reference sequence). The J segment lost 7 bases and the V segment lost 10 bases, leaving 9 bases of the junction unmatched.

The chain uses TRBV5-6 and TRBJ2-1; 8 bases are a match to TRBD1. From germline, CDR1 is SGHDT and CDR2 YYEEEE. Trimming cost V 3 bases and J 2 bases; bases outside gene matches: 10. There are 17 residues in the CDR3. CDR3 residues: CASSWPATGATYNEQFF. As DNA, the CDR3 is TGTGCCAGCAGCTGGCCGGCGACAGGGGCTACCTACAATGAGCAGTTCTTC.

The V gene is TRBV27, the J gene TRBJ2-7, with D possibly TRBD2 on 6 matching bases. CDR3 size: 17 residues. Trimming removed 2 bases at V and 3 bases at J, with 20 bases between. Germline V lookup: CDR1 MNHEY, CDR2 SMNVEV (reference sequence). The CDR3 loop reads CASSLGRVAREIYEQYF. CDR3 nucleotides: TGTGCCAGCAGTTTAGGACGGGTGGCACGGGAGATCTACGAGCAGTACTTC.

The V and J genes are TRBV5-5 and TRBJ1-2, with no clear D. Trimming removed 4 bases from V and 1 base from J, with 2 bases in between. The CDR3 consists of 11 residues. Germline V gene sequence: CDR1 SGHKS, CDR2 YYEKEE (reference sequence). The CDR3 DNA sequence: TGTGCCAGCAGCCATAACTATGGCTACACCTTC. Translating gives CASSHNYGYTF.

This clone was counted a few times. The V and J genes are TRBV7-9 and TRBJ1-1; D call uncertain. Per germline, CDR1 SEHNR and CDR2 FQNEAQ (reference sequence). Trimming cost V 2 bases and J 1 base, with 11 bases left between them. CDR3 size: 15 residues. The CDR3 nucleotides are TGTGCCAGCAGCTTATATCAGACTGAGAACACTGAAGCTTTCTTT. It translates to CASSLYQTENTEAFF.

The genes are TRBV10-3 and TRBJ1-5; D is ambiguous. The CDR3 spans 13 residues. The germline CDR1 and CDR2 sequences are ENHRY and SYGVKD. The V end was cut by 3 bases, the J end by 4 bases, with 7 bases between. For the CDR3, the DNA is TGTGCCATCAGTGATCCGGGGAATCAGCCCCAGCATTTT. This codes for CAISDPGNQPQHF.

The J gene is TRBJ1-1, the V gene TRBV7-9; 8 nucleotides line up with TRBD1. The V and J ends lost 3 bases and 3 bases, in that order; junction bases with no gene match: 6. Germline-derived CDR1 and CDR2 are SEHNR and FQNEAQ (reference sequence). The CDR3 contains 15 residues. The CDR3 sequence: CASSFRQGAHTEAFF. CDR3 nucleotide sequence: TGTGCCAGCAGCTTTAGGCAGGGGGCTCACACTGAAGCTTTCTTT.

The V gene is TRBV14, the J gene TRBJ1-1; no clear D gene. Trimming removed 4 bases at V and 4 bases at J, with 22 bases between. The CDR3 runs to 17 residues. Germline assignment: CDR1 SGHDN and CDR2 FVKESK. The CDR3 protein is CASSPQKRSPKSTEAFF. DNA of the CDR3: TGTGCCAGCAGCCCCCAGAAGCGGTCTCCGAAGAGCACTGAAGCTTTCTTT.

The chain is built from TRBV7-9 and TRBJ2-1; TRBD2 agrees at 9 bases. The V segment lost 2 bases and the J segment 2 bases; nucleotides outside the gene matches: 10. The CDR3 length is 18 residues. From germline, CDR1 is SEHNR and CDR2 FQNEAQ (reference sequence). The CDR3 loop reads CASSLMRTGLAAYNEQFF. CDR3 coding DNA: TGTGCCAGCAGCTTAATGAGGACGGGACTAGCCGCCTACAATGAGCAGTTCTTC. Full variable domain (rest looked up from reference TRBV7-9 and TRBJ2-1): DTGVSQNPRHKITKRGQNVTFRCDPISEHNRLYWYRQTLGQGPEFLTYFQNEAQLEKSRLLSDRFSAERPKGSFSTLEIQRTEQGDSAMYLCASSLMRTGLAAYNEQFFGPGTRLTVL.

This clone came up a few times. Within the sample, other DNA sequences also encode this same CDR3. The chain employs TRBV7-8 and TRBJ2-1; a weak D match, TRBD2 (6 bases). The ends were cut back, 5 bases at V and 0 bases at J, with 14 bases in the middle. Looked up from germline, CDR1 is SGHVS and CDR2 is FQNEAQ. This CDR3 is built from 16 residues. CDR3 in DNA: TGTGCCAGCAGCCCAAACGGGGGTAGCTCCTACAATGAGCAGTTCTTC. Amino acid sequence: CASSPNGGSSYNEQFF.